This TCR beta chain is from a study of T cells in Graves' hyperthyroidism and ophthalmopathy. Study context: Peripheral blood was obtained at initial diagnosis, preceding any treatment. Study conclusions and caveats: Among clonotypes expanded in thyroid above 0.001, most were also found in blood.

This clonotype was seen a few times. Its antigen is not known. Reasons for excluding patients were uncontrolled infection, other autoimmune disease, pregnancy or lactation. Authors of the study amplified TCR beta CDR3 regions from RNA transcripts. When the TCR CDR3 underwent first-round RT-PCR, the HTBI primer set was used. One entry per CDR3 protein results from TCRdb running MiXCR on the multiplex PCR reads. The repertoire holds approximately 400,000 distinct CDR3 sequences, with 14% to 15% as singletons. Germline CDR1 reads PRHDT; CDR2 reads FYEKMQ (reference sequence). CDR3 length equals 14 residues. V was shortened by 4 bases and J by 3 bases, with 7 bases between the two germline ends.

Sequenced sample: blood. The receptor was isolated from a woman aged 25 to 45 with Graves' hyperthyroidism. The gene calls are TRBV13 and TRBJ1-6; no clear D. CDR3 DNA sequence: TGTGCCAGCAGCTCCGGGATCTATAATTCACCCCTCCACTTT. Its protein product is CASSSGIYNSPLHF.